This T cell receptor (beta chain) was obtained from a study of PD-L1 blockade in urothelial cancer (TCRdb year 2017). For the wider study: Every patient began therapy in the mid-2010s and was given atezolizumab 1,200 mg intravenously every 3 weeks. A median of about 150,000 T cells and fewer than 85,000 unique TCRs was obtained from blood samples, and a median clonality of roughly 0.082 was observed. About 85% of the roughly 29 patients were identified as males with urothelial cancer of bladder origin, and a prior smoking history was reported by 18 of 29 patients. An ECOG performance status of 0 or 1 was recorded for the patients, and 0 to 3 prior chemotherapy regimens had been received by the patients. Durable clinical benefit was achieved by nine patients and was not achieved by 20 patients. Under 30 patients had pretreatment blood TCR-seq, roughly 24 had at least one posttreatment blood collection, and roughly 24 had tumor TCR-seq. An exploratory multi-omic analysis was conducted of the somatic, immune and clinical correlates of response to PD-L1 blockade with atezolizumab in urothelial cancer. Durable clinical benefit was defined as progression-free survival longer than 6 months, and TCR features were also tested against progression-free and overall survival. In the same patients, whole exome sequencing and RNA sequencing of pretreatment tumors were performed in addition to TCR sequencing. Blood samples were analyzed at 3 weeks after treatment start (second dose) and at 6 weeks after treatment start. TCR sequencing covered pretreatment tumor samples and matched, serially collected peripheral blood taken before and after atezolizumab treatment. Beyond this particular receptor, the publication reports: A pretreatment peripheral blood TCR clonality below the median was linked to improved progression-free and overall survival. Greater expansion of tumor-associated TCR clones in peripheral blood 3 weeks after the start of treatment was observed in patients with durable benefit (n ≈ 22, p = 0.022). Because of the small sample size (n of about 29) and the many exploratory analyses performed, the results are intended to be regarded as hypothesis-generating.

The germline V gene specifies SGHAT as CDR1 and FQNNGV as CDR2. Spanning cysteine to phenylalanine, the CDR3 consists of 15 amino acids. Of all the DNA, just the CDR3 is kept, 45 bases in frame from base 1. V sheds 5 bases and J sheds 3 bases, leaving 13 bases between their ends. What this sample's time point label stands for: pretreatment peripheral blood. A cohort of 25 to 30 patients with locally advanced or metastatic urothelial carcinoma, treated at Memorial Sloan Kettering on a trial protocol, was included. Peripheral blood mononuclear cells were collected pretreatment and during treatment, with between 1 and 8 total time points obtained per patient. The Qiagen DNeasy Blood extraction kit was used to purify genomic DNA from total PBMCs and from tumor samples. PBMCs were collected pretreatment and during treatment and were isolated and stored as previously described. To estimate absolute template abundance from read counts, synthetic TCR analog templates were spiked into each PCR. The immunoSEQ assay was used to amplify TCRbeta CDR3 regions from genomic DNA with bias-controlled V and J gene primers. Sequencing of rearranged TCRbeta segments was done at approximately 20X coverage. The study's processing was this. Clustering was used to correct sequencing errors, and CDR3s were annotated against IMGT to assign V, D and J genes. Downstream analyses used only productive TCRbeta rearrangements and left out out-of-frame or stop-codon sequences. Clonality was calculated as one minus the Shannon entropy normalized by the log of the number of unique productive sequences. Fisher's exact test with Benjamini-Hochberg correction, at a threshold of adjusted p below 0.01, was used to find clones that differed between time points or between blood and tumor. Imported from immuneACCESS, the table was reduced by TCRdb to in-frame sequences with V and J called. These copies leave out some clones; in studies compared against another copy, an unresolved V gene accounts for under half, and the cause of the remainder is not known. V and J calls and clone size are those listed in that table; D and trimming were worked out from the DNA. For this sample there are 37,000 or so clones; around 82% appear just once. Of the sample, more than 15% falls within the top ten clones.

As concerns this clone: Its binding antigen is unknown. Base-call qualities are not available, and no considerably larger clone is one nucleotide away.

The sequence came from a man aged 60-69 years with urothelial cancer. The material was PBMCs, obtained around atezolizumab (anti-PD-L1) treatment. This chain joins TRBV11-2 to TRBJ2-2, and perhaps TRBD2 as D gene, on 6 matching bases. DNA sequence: TGTGCCAGCAGCCCTCGGTGGGGGGACACCGGGGAGCTGTTTTTT. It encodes CASSPRWGDTGELFF.